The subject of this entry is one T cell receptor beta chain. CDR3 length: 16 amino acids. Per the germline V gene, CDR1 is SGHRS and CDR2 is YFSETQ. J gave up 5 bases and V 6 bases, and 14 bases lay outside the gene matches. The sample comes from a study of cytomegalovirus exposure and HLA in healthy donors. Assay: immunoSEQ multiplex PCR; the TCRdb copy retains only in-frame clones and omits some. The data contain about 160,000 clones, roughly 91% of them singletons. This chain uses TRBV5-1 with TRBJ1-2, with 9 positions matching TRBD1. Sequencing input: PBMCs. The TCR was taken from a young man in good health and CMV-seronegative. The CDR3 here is CASKTPGQGGSYGYTF. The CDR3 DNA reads TGCGCCAGCAAGACTCCGGGACAGGGTGGAAGTTATGGCTACACCTTC.